The 23 T cell receptor beta chains listed next were all sequenced from one sample in a study of shared clonotypes between healthy human individuals. Using immunoSEQ multiplex PCR, the repertoire was profiled, and TCRdb retains in-frame clones only, with some absent. The repertoire includes about 2.4 million clones, 93% of them detected once, and 0.36% sits in the top ten. Sequences were obtained from naive CD4+ T cells from PBMCs. Subset meaning: CD45RA+ positively selected. The receptors shown here come from a man aged 18-30 years in good health. Some clones in this sample may be carry-over from other donors' samples.

Details on this clone: At the DNA level, this CDR3 is encoded by other sequences in the same sample as well. The V gene is TRBV5-1, the J gene TRBJ1-5; possibly TRBD1 for D (5 bases). Germline loops: CDR1 SGHRS, CDR2 YFSETQ. The CDR3 runs 13 residues. Deletions cut 4 bases from V and 6 bases from J, with 11 bases between. The CDR3 region has the DNA TGCGCCAGCAGCCTCGAGGGGACTCAGCCCCAGCATTTT. Translating it yields CASSLEGTQPQHF.

This clone was seen just once. The gene calls are TRBV18 and TRBJ1-1; TRBD1 might be the D (6 bases). The germline V and J ends were trimmed by 10 bases and 3 bases, with 15 bases remaining between them. In germline, CDR1 is KGHSH, CDR2 LQKENI. The CDR3 runs to 13 residues. The CDR3 DNA follows: TGTGCCACCGGGATGGGGGCGGACACTGAAGCTTTCTTT. Translating gives CATGMGADTEAFF.

The chain carries TRBV30 and TRBJ2-7, with 11 bases identical to TRBD1. CDR1 and CDR2 (germline): GTSNPN, SVGIG (reference sequence). The CDR3 spans 14 residues. The junction had 9 bases not matched to a gene; V was cut back by 5 bases and J by 6 bases. The CDR3 here is CAWGTGGRPSEQYF. For the CDR3, the DNA is TGTGCCTGGGGGACAGGGGGTCGTCCATCCGAGCAGTACTTC.

This clone was counted once. The chain has TRBV28 and TRBJ2-7; 7 nucleotides match TRBD1. This CDR3 comprises 14 residues. Germline trimming cut 10 bases from V and 0 bases from J; bases unmatched to any gene: 9. Looked up from germline, CDR1 is MDHEN and CDR2 is SYDVKM. The CDR3, as DNA: TGTGCCAACTCGGCGACAGGGAGCTCCTACGAGCAGTACTTC. It translates to CANSATGSSYEQYF.

The rearrangement uses TRBV7-8 and TRBJ1-2, with 8 bases identical to TRBD1. Per the germline V gene, CDR1 is SGHVS and CDR2 is FQNEAQ. V was pared by 6 bases and J by 6 bases, with 6 bases of the junction left unmatched. The CDR3 loop spans 13 amino acids. This CDR3 reads CASRAQGADGYTF. In DNA, the CDR3 is TGTGCCAGCAGAGCCCAGGGGGCAGATGGCTACACCTTC.

The chain couples TRBV7-8 to TRBJ1-5; TRBD1 might be the D (6 bases). Between the trimmed V and J ends, which lost 5 bases and 4 bases, there was a span of 18 bases. The CDR3 covers 16 residues. CDR1 and CDR2 from the germline V gene are SGHVS and FQNEAQ. CDR3 residues: CASSPLGGQPNQPQHF. CDR3 bases: TGTGCCAGCAGCCCCCTGGGGGGGCAGCCAAATCAGCCCCAGCATTTT.

This rearrangement joins TRBV6-4 to TRBJ2-1; D possibly corresponds to TRBD2 (5 bases). CDR3 length equals 15 residues. V shed 2 bases and J shed 7 bases, with 15 bases lying between them. In germline, CDR1 is MRHNA, CDR2 SNTAGT. CDR3 sequence reads: CASSDRGELGNEQFF. DNA of the CDR3: TGTGCCAGCAGTGACCGGGGAGAACTGGGTAATGAGCAGTTCTTC.

The rearrangement joins TRBV28 to TRBJ1-5, with TRBD1 matching 7 bases. J lost 4 bases, V lost 6 bases, and 18 bases had no gene match. CDR3 length: 18 residues. Germline CDR1 and CDR2: MDHEN and SYDVKM. Here the CDR3 reads CASRSQGLGLGGNQPQHF. CDR3 DNA: TGTGCCAGCAGGTCACAGGGGTTGGGACTTGGTGGGAATCAGCCCCAGCATTTT.

This chain uses TRBV7-2 with TRBJ1-5; D is ambiguous. The CDR3 spans 15 residues. Germline-derived CDR1 and CDR2 are SGHTA and FQGNSA. The V end was cut by 3 bases, the J end by 4 bases, with 13 bases between. CDR3 sequence reads: CASSFGQDGNQPQHF. Here the CDR3 DNA reads TGTGCCAGCAGCTTCGGTCAGGACGGTAATCAGCCCCAGCATTTT.

The gene calls are TRBV6-6 and TRBJ1-5; no reliable D call. CDR1 MNHNY and CDR2 SVGAGI come from the germline V gene (reference sequence). Trimming took 5 bases from V and 4 from J, leaving 9 bases between them. The CDR3 has 13 amino acids. The CDR3 spells CASSTLGNQPQHF. CDR3 nucleotide sequence: TGTGCCAGCAGTACCCTTGGGAATCAGCCCCAGCATTTT.

The chain has TRBV6-6 and TRBJ2-5; no definite D call. The CDR3 consists of 13 residues. Germline V gene sequence: CDR1 MNHNY, CDR2 SVGAGI (reference sequence). Trimming removed 2 bases from V and 4 bases from J, with 8 bases in between. CDR3 DNA: TGTGCCAGCAGTTACATGTGGACAGAGACCCAGTACTTC. Translating gives CASSYMWTETQYF.

This sequence joins TRBV7-2 and TRBJ2-2; 9 positions match TRBD2. CDR3 length equals 17 residues. J lost 7 bases, V lost 1 base, and 10 bases had no gene match. Looked up from germline, CDR1 is SGHTA and CDR2 is FQGNSA. The CDR3 region is CASSLVRLAGFIGELFF. The CDR3 DNA reads as TGTGCCAGCAGCTTAGTCAGGCTAGCGGGATTTATCGGGGAGCTGTTTTTT.

The CDR3 bases are TGTGCCAGTAGTATAGGTCCACAGGGTTATCAGCCCCAGCATTTT. It encodes CASSIGPQGYQPQHF. The rearrangement uses TRBV19 and TRBJ1-5; maybe TRBD1 (6 bases). The CDR3 totals 15 residues. V gave up 1 base and J gave up 5 bases, with 12 bases separating them. Germline CDR1 and CDR2: LNHDA and SQIVND (reference sequence). The full variable domain, in which reference TRBV19 and TRBJ1-5 provide the parts outside the CDR3, is DGGITQSPKYLFRKEGQNVTLSCEQNLNHDAMYWYRQDPGQGLRLIYYSQIVNDFQKGDIAEGYSVSREKKESFPLTVTSAQKNPTAFYLCASSIGPQGYQPQHFGDGTRLSIL.

CDR3: CASRPQEAGANVLTF. The CDR3 DNA reads as TGTGCCAGCAGACCTCAAGAGGCTGGGGCCAACGTCCTGACTTTC. The chain joins TRBV11-1 to TRBJ2-6; no reliable D call. The V gene lost 6 bases and the J gene lost 2 bases, with 11 bases spanning the gap. This CDR3 region has 15 residues. Germline assignment: CDR1 SGHAT and CDR2 FQDESV (reference sequence).

J is TRBJ2-5 and V is TRBV5-1; D unresolved. V lost 0 bases to trimming and J lost 7 bases, with 13 bases between them. This CDR3 region has 14 residues. Germline V gene lookup returns CDR1 SGHRS and CDR2 YFSETQ. Here the CDR3 reads CASSLVVELRTQYF. The CDR3 nucleotides are TGCGCCAGCAGCTTGGTGGTAGAACTGAGGACCCAGTACTTC.

The chain is built from TRBV7-9 and TRBJ1-2; D is uncertain. V lost 5 bases and J lost 14, with 18 bases in between. Germline values: CDR1 SEHNR, CDR2 FQNEAQ (reference sequence). CDR3 size: 12 residues. For the CDR3, the DNA is TGTGCCAGCAGCGCCGAGGGAAATTCGGTAACCTTC. Its protein product is CASSAEGNSVTF. The whole variable domain, remainder taken from reference TRBV7-9 and TRBJ1-2, is DTGVSQNPRHKITKRGQNVTFRCDPISEHNRLYWYRQTLGQGPEFLTYFQNEAQLEKSRLLSDRFSAERPKGSFSTLEIQRTEQGDSAMYLCASSAEGNSVTFGSGTRLTVV.

Here the CDR3 reads CASSVAGQTKSGYTF. In nucleotides, the CDR3 is TGTGCCAGCAGCGTAGCGGGACAGACTAAAAGTGGCTACACCTTC. The V call is TRBV9, the J call TRBJ1-2; 7 bases agree with TRBD1. Germline CDR1 reads SGDLS; CDR2 reads YYNGEE. This CDR3 contains 15 residues. The V and J ends lost 0 bases and 7 bases, in that order; junction bases with no gene match: 9.

The rearrangement links TRBV27 to TRBJ2-3, with 8 bases lining up with TRBD1. CDR1 is MNHEY and CDR2 is SMNVEV in the germline V gene (reference sequence). V lost 2 bases to trimming and J lost 0 bases; unmatched junction nucleotides: 7. The CDR3 spans 17 residues. CDR3 DNA sequence: TGTGCCAGCAGTTTACGTGGACAGGGTTCTAGCACAGATACGCAGTATTTT. Its protein is CASSLRGQGSSTDTQYF.

CDR3 sequence (DNA): TGTGCCAGCAGCGCCCGCCGTGGGGGTTACGAGCAGTACTTC. Translated: CASSARRGGYEQYF. The V call is TRBV7-2, the J call TRBJ2-7, with D tentatively TRBD1 or TRBD2 (5 bases each). The CDR3 totals 14 residues. Germline CDR1 SGHTA, CDR2 FQGNSA. Trimming stripped 5 bases from V and 4 bases from J, with 15 bases between.

This clone was counted a single time. This chain uses TRBV10-2 with TRBJ1-4; the match to TRBD1 covers 7 bases. V trimming: 7 bases; J trimming: 8 bases; junction bases outside the gene matches: 13. Germline V CDR1 and CDR2: WSHSY, SAAADI. This CDR3 comprises 15 residues. CDR3 protein: CASKPQGQLSEKLFF. The CDR3 bases are TGCGCCAGCAAACCCCAGGGACAGCTTAGCGAAAAACTGTTTTTT.

V is TRBV28 and J is TRBJ2-1, with no clear D. The CDR3 covers 15 residues. V lost 1 base to trimming and J lost 7 bases, with 14 bases between them. The germline V gene encodes CDR1 MDHEN and CDR2 SYDVKM. CDR3 sequence: CASSLSVPRRNEQFF. As DNA, the CDR3 is TGTGCCAGCAGTTTATCCGTCCCCCGGCGGAATGAGCAGTTCTTC.

The chain carries TRBV5-1 and TRBJ2-7, with TRBD2 matching over 12 bases. Germline values: CDR1 SGHRS, CDR2 YFSETQ. The length of the CDR3 is 17 residues. Trimming at V came to 0 bases and at J to 5 bases, leaving 9 bases not matched to a gene. The CDR3 coding sequence is TGCGCCAGCAGCTTGGGGACTAGCGGGAATATGTGGCACGAGCAGTACTTC. Translation gives CASSLGTSGNMWHEQYF.

The chain recombines TRBV6-1 with TRBJ2-1; perhaps TRBD2 as D (5 bases). There are 15 residues in the CDR3. The V end was cut by 7 bases, the J end by 9 bases, with 22 bases between. Germline V gene data show CDR1 as MNHNS and CDR2 as SASEGT. The CDR3 is CASTLTRAGFGEQFF. CDR3 coding DNA: TGTGCCAGCACCCTCACTAGGGCGGGTTTTGGTGAGCAGTTCTTC.